A single sample gave rise to the 8 T cell receptor beta chains below, sequenced in a study of blood T cell repertoires in COVID-19. Assay used: immunoSEQ multiplex PCR; TCRdb lists only in-frame clones, some missing. The table has under 200,000 clones, 86% seen once. The sample was peripheral blood. The origin of the receptors is a man between 18 and 29 years old with acute or convalescent COVID-19.

About this clone: In the same sample, other DNA sequences code for this CDR3. The chain joins TRBV24-1 to TRBJ1-2; the match to TRBD1 covers 9 bases. CDR1 and CDR2 (germline): KGHDR, SFDVKD. CDR3 size: 14 residues. Losses at the gene ends were 2 bases for V and 5 bases for J; bases not matched to a gene: 2. The CDR3 DNA follows: TGTGCCACCAGTGATTCTGGGACAGGGTATGGCTACACCTTC. It specifies CATSDSGTGYGYTF.

The chain is built from TRBV2 and TRBJ2-1; D is possibly TRBD1 (6 bases). The CDR3 is made up of 15 amino acids. Germline values: CDR1 SNHLY, CDR2 FYNNEI. V was shortened by 5 bases and J by 3 bases, with 14 bases between the two germline ends. This CDR3 is CASSQRDTYYNEQFF. The CDR3 bases are TGTGCCAGCAGTCAGAGGGACACTTACTACAATGAGCAGTTCTTC. Full variable domain (outside the CDR3, taken from reference TRBV2 and TRBJ2-1): EPEVTQTPSHQVTQMGQEVILRCVPISNHLYFYWYRQILGQKVEFLVSFYNNEISEKSEIFDDQFSVERPDGSNFTLKIRSTKLEDSAMYFCASSQRDTYYNEQFFGPGTRLTVL.

This chain connects TRBV6-2 or TRBV6-3 to TRBJ1-1; 8 nucleotides align to TRBD1. Losses at the gene ends were 5 bases for V and 0 bases for J; bases not matched to a gene: 8. This CDR3 is 16 amino acids long. The V gene's germline CDR1 is MNHEY and CDR2 SVGEGT. CDR3 sequence: CASSPDRDNMNTEAFF. CDR3 nucleotide sequence: TGTGCCAGCAGTCCGGACAGGGATAACATGAACACTGAAGCTTTCTTT.

This chain joins TRBV11-2 and TRBJ1-6; 9 bases agree with TRBD1. Germline assignment: CDR1 SGHAT and CDR2 FQNNGV. The CDR3 is 14 amino acids. J was trimmed by 8 bases and V by 8 bases; bases with no gene match: 7. The CDR3 DNA is TGTGCCAGCCAGACGGGACAGGGTGATTCACCCCTCCACTTT. Amino acids: CASQTGQGDSPLHF.

The genes are TRBV2 and TRBJ2-2, with TRBD1 matching 9 bases. Germline CDR1 SNHLY, CDR2 FYNNEI. The V gene end was trimmed by 10 bases and the J gene end by 4 bases; junction bases not matched to a gene: 1. The CDR3 covers 12 residues. Here the CDR3 DNA reads TGTGCCAAGGACAGGGGCACCGGGGAGCTGTTTTTT. Residues: CAKDRGTGELFF.

This clone was seen a few times. The CDR3 loop is CASSLRQGTTEAFF. In DNA, the CDR3 is TGCGCCAGCTCGCTAAGACAGGGAACGACTGAAGCTTTCTTT. This sequence joins TRBV10-1 and TRBJ1-1; 7 bases are shared with TRBD1. Germline-derived CDR1 and CDR2 are WNHNN and SYGVQD (reference sequence). V shed 8 bases, J shed 5 bases, and the junction held 11 bases outside the gene matches. This CDR3 is built from 14 residues.

Turning to this clone: Other nucleotide sequences in the sample specify the same CDR3. The CDR3 sequence: CASSSGQGNTEAFF. Written as DNA, the CDR3 is TGTGCCAGCAGCTCAGGACAGGGGAACACTGAAGCTTTCTTT. J is TRBJ1-1 and V is TRBV7-8; 8 bases line up with TRBD1. The CDR3 contains 14 residues. Germline V gene lookup returns CDR1 SGHVS and CDR2 FQNEAQ. Unmatched junction bases numbered 2, after V lost 4 bases and J lost 1 base.

The rearrangement uses TRBV4-1 and TRBJ2-1, with D tentatively TRBD2 (6 bases). V gave up 1 base and J gave up 4 bases, with 11 bases separating them. The CDR3 length is 15 residues. The germline CDR1 and CDR2 sequences are MGHRA and YSYEKL. The CDR3 nucleotides are TGCGCCAGCAGCCAAGGCGGGGAAGAGTACAATGAGCAGTTCTTC. This gives the protein CASSQGGEEYNEQFF.